One T cell receptor (beta chain) is described in this entry. The count of this clone is one. Its antigen remains undetermined. Base qualities are not provided; no much larger clone lies one nucleotide away. This entry belongs to a study of blood T cell repertoires in COVID-19 (dated by TCRdb to 2018 to 2020). Background on the whole study: The collaborator samples originated in the United States, Italy and Spain and spanned the acute and convalescent phases of COVID-19. The material from the prospective study consisted of cDNA or gDNA derived from T cells, B-cell-depleted T cells, or PBMCs. The dataset comprised deeply sampled blood TCRbeta repertoires from subjects exposed to, actively infected with, or recovered from COVID-19. The repertoires were released in a freely available public database meant as a resource for research on the immune response to SARS-CoV-2. Samples came from the ongoing ImmuneRACE study (first 160 participants) plus 1,254 subjects from 6 global collaborators. The sample metadata nearly always contained a de-identified subject ID, COVID-19 status, age in years and sex. HLA class I and class II types, where available, came from metadata supplied by the sample provider rather than from assay-based typing.

Broader findings and caveats from the paper: The quantity of clinical and demographic metadata differed by source and by participant and was supplied without curation.

Each collaborating institution followed its own protocols to collect whole blood in K2EDTA tubes. For TCRbeta analysis, collaborators shipped samples in one of three forms: frozen whole blood, isolated PBMCs, or DNA extracted from either of those sample types. The CDR3 starts with the cysteine, ends with the phenylalanine, and has 11 residues. Kept here is only the CDR3 DNA, which spans 33 bases and is read in frame from base 1. A distance of 10 bases separates the germline ends of V and J, which lose 4 bases and 9 bases respectively. Per the germline V gene (reference sequence), DFQATT is the CDR1 and SNEGSKA is the CDR2. The immunoSEQ Assay, a bias-controlled multiplex PCR, was used to amplify TCRbeta CDR3 regions from genomic DNA. The study's own analysis went as follows. Nucleated cell counts per sample were estimated from amplification of reference gene primers within the assay. To quantify the absolute abundance of each unique TCRbeta CDR3 rearrangement, sequence reads were collapsed and filtered. Productive Simpson clonality was computed per sample as the square root of Simpson's diversity index over productive rearrangements. TCRdb carries this immuneACCESS record with in-frame sequences only. Its versions omit some clonotypes, under half of them owing to an unresolved V gene in the studies checked, with the rest unexplained. The V and J calls and clone size were taken over from that table, and D and trimming were inferred from the DNA. This sample is represented by more than 85,000 clones; around three quarters of them were singletons. The ten largest make up around 4.2% of the sample.

Specimen: peripheral blood. The rearrangement combines TRBV20-1 with TRBJ2-1; TRBD2 is perhaps the D gene, given 5 matching bases. The TCR comes from a human donor in a cohort sampled during active or convalescent COVID-19. The CDR3 has the sequence CSAISAGEQFF. The base sequence is TGCAGTGCTATTAGCGCTGGTGAGCAGTTCTTC.